This TCR beta chain came from a study of blood T cell repertoires in COVID-19. In the study overall: Sites across the United States, Italy and Spain contributed samples from acute and convalescent COVID-19. Nucleic acid was either cDNA or gDNA, and it came from T cells, B-cell-depleted T cells, or PBMCs.

Trimming removed 6 bases from V and 6 bases from J; junction bases left unmatched: 7. The length of the CDR3 is 14 residues. From germline, CDR1 is MNHEY and CDR2 SVGAGI. Here immunoSEQ multiplex PCR was the method, and the copy in TCRdb shows in-frame clones only, minus some. The repertoire includes about 670,000 clones, more than 80% of them detected once, and under 0.3% sits in the top ten. This receptor was obtained from a woman aged 18-29 years with acute or convalescent COVID-19. The rearrangement uses TRBV6-5 and TRBJ1-5, with 8 bases matching TRBD1. Material for sequencing was peripheral blood. CDR3 sequence (DNA): TGTGCCAGCAGCCAGGACAGGGACCCTCAGCCCCAGCATTTT. This translates into CASSQDRDPQPQHF.